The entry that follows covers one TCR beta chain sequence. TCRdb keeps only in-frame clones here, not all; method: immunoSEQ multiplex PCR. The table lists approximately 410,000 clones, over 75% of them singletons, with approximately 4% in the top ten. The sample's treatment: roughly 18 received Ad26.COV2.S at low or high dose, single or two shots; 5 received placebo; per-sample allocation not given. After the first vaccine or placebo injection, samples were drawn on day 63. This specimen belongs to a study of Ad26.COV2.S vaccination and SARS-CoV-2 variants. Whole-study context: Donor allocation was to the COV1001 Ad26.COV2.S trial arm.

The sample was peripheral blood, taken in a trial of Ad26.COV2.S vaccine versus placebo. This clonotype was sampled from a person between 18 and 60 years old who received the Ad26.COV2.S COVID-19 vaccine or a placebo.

The CDR3 spells CATSRREGQGDEQYF. In DNA form, the CDR3 reads TGTGCCACCAGCAGAAGGGAGGGACAGGGTGACGAGCAGTACTTC. The chain joins TRBV15 to TRBJ2-7, with TRBD1 matching over 9 bases. CDR1 LNHNV and CDR2 YYDKDF come from the germline V gene (reference sequence). This CDR3 has 15 residues. J gave up 5 bases and V 2 bases, and 7 bases lay outside the gene matches.